The entry below gives a single T cell receptor beta chain sequence along with its context. Germline CDR1 is WNHNN and CDR2 is SYGVQD (reference sequence). Trimming removed 6 bases from V and 4 bases from J, with 12 bases in between. This CDR3 has 13 residues. RNA in amounts of roughly 0.5 to 1 ug was reverse transcribed with random hexamers. TCRdb fed the immunoSEQ multiplex PCR reads into MiXCR, producing one record per CDR3 protein. The sample lists over 200,000 distinct CDR3 sequences; around 95% were seen once. This entry comes from a study of CD8 T cells in Susac syndrome. This chain links TRBV10-1 with TRBJ1-1, with D uncertain. This clonotype originated in a human donor with multiple sclerosis. Sequenced material: CD4+ T cells from PBMCs. The CDR3 loop is CASRIGVTTEAFF. The DNA for the CDR3 is TGCGCCAGCAGGATCGGGGTCACCACTGAAGCTTTCTTT.